This TCR beta chain was sequenced during a study of blood T cell repertoires in COVID-19. Study-wide background: Both acute and convalescent COVID-19 samples were obtained from the United States, Italy and Spain.

In the original workflow: Amplification of reference gene primers was used by the study to estimate nucleated cell counts. The table came from immunoSEQ multiplex PCR; TCRdb's copy has only in-frame clones and leaves some out. That table is the source of V, J and clone size, and D and trimming were worked out from the DNA. The sample lists about 120,000 clones, roughly four fifths seen once, with 12% in the top ten. Sequences were obtained from peripheral blood. The TCR originated in a human donor in a cohort sampled during active COVID-19.

CDR3 sequence reads: CAIRPGQGSTGELFF. CDR3 nucleotides: TGTGCCATCAGGCCGGGACAGGGTTCCACCGGGGAGCTGTTTTTT. V gene TRBV10-3 combines with J gene TRBJ2-2, with 9 bases identical to TRBD1. CDR1 ENHRY and CDR2 SYGVKD come from the germline V gene. The CDR3 is 15 amino acids. V lost 6 bases, J lost 4 bases, and 6 bases stayed unmatched.